The 9 T cell receptor beta chains below all came from one sample that was sequenced in a study of molecular identifiers for immune sequencing clone quantification. TCRdb independently ran MiXCR on the PCR reads; one entry per CDR3 protein. The data hold some 40,000 distinct CDR3 sequences, with under 20% observed a single time. Sequenced: naive CD8+ T cells from blood, with Jurkat cell RNA spiked in. Subset meaning: FACS-sorted CD8+CD4-CCR7+CD45RA+ naive T cells. The receptors derive from a human donor in good health. Some libraries in this study had Jurkat cell RNA spiked in.

This clonotype was found many times. This chain links TRBV4-1 with TRBJ1-5; D possibly corresponds to TRBD1 (5 bases). V lost 3 bases and J 4 bases, leaving 10 bases between the germline ends. The CDR3 runs 14 residues. Germline CDR1 MGHRA, CDR2 YSYEKL. The CDR3 DNA reads as TGCGCCAGCAGCCAGGGACTCGGTAATCAGCCCCAGCATTTT. Its translation: CASSQGLGNQPQHF.

This clonotype showed up just a few times. The chain couples TRBV9 to TRBJ2-2; D is unresolved. Germline CDR1 SGDLS, CDR2 YYNGEE. Trimming cost V 1 base and J 5 bases, with 3 bases left between them. The CDR3 runs 12 residues. The CDR3 region has the DNA TGTGCCAGCAGCGTATTAACCGGGGAGCTGTTTTTT. This codes for CASSVLTGELFF.

This clonotype has a count of ten or more. This CDR3 is CASSYGVSPLHF. The CDR3 DNA is TGTGCCAGCAGTTACGGGGTTTCACCCCTCCACTTT. This chain uses TRBV6-6 with TRBJ1-6; D call uncertain. Trimming left V 2 bases short and J 9 bases short, with 5 bases between. The CDR3 is made up of 12 amino acids. CDR1 is MNHNY, CDR2 SVGAGI, per germline (reference sequence).

This clonotype was seen at least ten times. This chain links TRBV7-8 with TRBJ2-3; 13 nucleotides line up with TRBD2. The germline gives CDR1 SGHVS, CDR2 FQNEAQ. J lost 2 bases, V lost 6 bases, and 5 bases had no gene match. CDR3 length: 16 residues. The CDR3 DNA follows: TGTGCCAGCAGTCGAGGGACTAGCGGGATCACAGATACGCAGTATTTT. This gives the protein CASSRGTSGITDTQYF.

The rearrangement links TRBV5-6 to TRBJ2-7; D call uncertain. V was shortened by 7 bases and J by 3 bases, with 11 bases between the two germline ends. The germline V gene has CDR1 SGHDT and CDR2 YYEEEE. The length of the CDR3 is 12 residues. In nucleotides, the CDR3 is TGTGCCAGCGGATCTCCGGGCTACGAGCAGTACTTC. This translates into CASGSPGYEQYF.

This clonotype was found once. At one boundary the junction diverges from the germline segment, which might be a read error. The chain is built from TRBV12-3 or TRBV12-4 and TRBJ1-3; D is possibly TRBD1 (5 bases). The CDR3 runs 11 residues. The CDR3 sequence is CASSWDSTMYF. DNA for the CDR3: TGTGCCAGCAGTTGGGACTCCACCATGTATTTT.

Only a few counts were recorded for this clonotype. The V and J genes are TRBV27 and TRBJ2-7; TRBD2 aligns across 7 bases. This CDR3 has 16 residues. Germline CDR1 reads MNHEY; CDR2 reads SMNVEV (reference sequence). J lost 7 bases, V lost 0 bases, and 12 bases had no gene match. Here the CDR3 DNA reads TGTGCCAGCAGTTTATCAGCGGGACTGTCTACGAGGGAGCAGTACTTC. This translates into CASSLSAGLSTREQYF.

Written as DNA, the CDR3 is TGTGCCAGCAGCCCTTCCCCCGGGGAGCTGTTTTTT. Its protein product is CASSPSPGELFF. The chain links TRBV9 to TRBJ2-2; no definite D call. Germline CDR1 is SGDLS and CDR2 is YYNGEE. The V end lost 4 bases, the J end lost 6 bases, and 7 bases lay between the germline ends. The CDR3 is 12 amino acids.

Remarks on this clonotype: A much larger clone lies one base from this, so it may be a read error. The rearrangement joins TRBV28 to TRBJ2-2; D perhaps matches TRBD2 (6 bases). This CDR3 has 16 amino acids. Per germline, CDR1 MDHEN and CDR2 SYDVKM. The CDR3 reads CAGSFFGGPNTGELFF. CDR3 bases: TGTGCCGGCAGTTTCTTCGGGGGACCGAACACCGGGGAGCTGTTTTTT.